This TCR beta chain was found in a study of blood T cell repertoires in COVID-19. Deletions cut 0 bases from V and 7 bases from J, with 17 bases between. The CDR3 is made up of 16 amino acids. The germline CDR1 and CDR2 sequences are SGHRS and YFSETQ. Method: immunoSEQ multiplex PCR; TCRdb's copy keeps in-frame clones and lacks some. The data contain around 360,000 clones, about 87% of them seen just once; the ten biggest clones take up about 10%. The chain has TRBV5-1 and TRBJ1-5, with D possibly matching TRBD1 (6 bases). The TCR sequence derives from a woman aged 25-40 years with COVID-19, enrolled during active disease. The sequenced sample consisted of peripheral blood. The CDR3 region has the DNA TGCGCCAGCAGCTTGGGTCTTGCAGGGGTAGGCCAGCCCCAGCATTTT. As protein: CASSLGLAGVGQPQHF.